This T cell receptor beta chain was recovered during a study of long-term antiretroviral therapy in people with HIV. Study-level points and caveats: CDR3 length ranges were narrower in HIV repertoires than in controls. Possibly under older ART regimens, blood was drawn between about 2004 and 2018. Transplant donor controls retained higher diversity, though diversity increased after ART.

CDR1 and CDR2 from the germline V gene are SGDLS and YYNGEE. The CDR3 spans 17 residues. The V end was cut by 3 bases, the J end by 5 bases, with 18 bases between. With respect to this clone: Its target is unknown.

Investigators performed immunoSEQ version v3.0 at survey level. Target depth was 40,000-50,000 T-cell genomes per sample. Assay used: immunoSEQ multiplex PCR; TCRdb lists only in-frame clones, some missing. The sample consists of 30,000 or so clones, roughly nine tenths of them appearing once. This specimen consisted of unsorted PBMCs, obtained around 5 years before starting antiretroviral therapy. The sequence came from a man aged 50 to 60 with HIV. V gene TRBV9 combines with J gene TRBJ2-6; D may be TRBD1 (5 bases). CDR3 region: CASSAASRVSWANVLTF. In DNA, the CDR3 is TGTGCCAGCAGCGCCGCCTCCAGGGTGTCCTGGGCCAACGTCCTGACTTTC.